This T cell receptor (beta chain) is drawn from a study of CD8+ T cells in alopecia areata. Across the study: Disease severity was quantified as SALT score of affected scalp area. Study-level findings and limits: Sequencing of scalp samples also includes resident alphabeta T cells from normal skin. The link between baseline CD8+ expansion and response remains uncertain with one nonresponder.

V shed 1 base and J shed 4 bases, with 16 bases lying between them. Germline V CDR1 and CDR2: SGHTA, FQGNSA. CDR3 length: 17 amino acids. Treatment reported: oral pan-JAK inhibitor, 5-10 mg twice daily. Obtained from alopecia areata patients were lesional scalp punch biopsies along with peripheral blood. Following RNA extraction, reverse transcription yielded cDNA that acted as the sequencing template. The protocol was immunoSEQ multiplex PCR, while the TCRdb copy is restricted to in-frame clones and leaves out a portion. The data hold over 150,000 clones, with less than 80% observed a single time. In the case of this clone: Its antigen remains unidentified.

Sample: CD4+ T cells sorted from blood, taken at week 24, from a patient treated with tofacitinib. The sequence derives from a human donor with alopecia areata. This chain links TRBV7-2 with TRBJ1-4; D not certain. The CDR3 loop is CASSLGGSGPRNEKLFF. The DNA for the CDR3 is TGTGCCAGCAGCTTAGGTGGATCTGGACCGCGTAATGAAAAACTGTTTTTT.